This TCR beta chain emerged from a study of shared clonotypes between healthy human individuals. The assay was immunoSEQ multiplex PCR, and TCRdb's table has in-frame clones only and misses some. The sample has under 1,900,000 clones; approximately 98.5% are singletons. The CDR3 is 17 residues long. CDR1 and CDR2 from the germline V gene are MGHRA and YSYEKL. The V and J ends lost 1 base and 5 bases, in that order; junction bases with no gene match: 11. This chain joins TRBV4-1 and TRBJ2-3, with 8 positions matching TRBD2. This clonotype was obtained from a man aged 30-40 years in good health. Sequenced sample: naive CD4+ T cells sorted from blood. The subset denotes: CD45RA+ positively selected. DNA for the CDR3: TGCGCCAGCAGCCAAGTACAGGCGGGAGGAGGGGGAGATACGCAGTATTTT. This encodes CASSQVQAGGGGDTQYF.